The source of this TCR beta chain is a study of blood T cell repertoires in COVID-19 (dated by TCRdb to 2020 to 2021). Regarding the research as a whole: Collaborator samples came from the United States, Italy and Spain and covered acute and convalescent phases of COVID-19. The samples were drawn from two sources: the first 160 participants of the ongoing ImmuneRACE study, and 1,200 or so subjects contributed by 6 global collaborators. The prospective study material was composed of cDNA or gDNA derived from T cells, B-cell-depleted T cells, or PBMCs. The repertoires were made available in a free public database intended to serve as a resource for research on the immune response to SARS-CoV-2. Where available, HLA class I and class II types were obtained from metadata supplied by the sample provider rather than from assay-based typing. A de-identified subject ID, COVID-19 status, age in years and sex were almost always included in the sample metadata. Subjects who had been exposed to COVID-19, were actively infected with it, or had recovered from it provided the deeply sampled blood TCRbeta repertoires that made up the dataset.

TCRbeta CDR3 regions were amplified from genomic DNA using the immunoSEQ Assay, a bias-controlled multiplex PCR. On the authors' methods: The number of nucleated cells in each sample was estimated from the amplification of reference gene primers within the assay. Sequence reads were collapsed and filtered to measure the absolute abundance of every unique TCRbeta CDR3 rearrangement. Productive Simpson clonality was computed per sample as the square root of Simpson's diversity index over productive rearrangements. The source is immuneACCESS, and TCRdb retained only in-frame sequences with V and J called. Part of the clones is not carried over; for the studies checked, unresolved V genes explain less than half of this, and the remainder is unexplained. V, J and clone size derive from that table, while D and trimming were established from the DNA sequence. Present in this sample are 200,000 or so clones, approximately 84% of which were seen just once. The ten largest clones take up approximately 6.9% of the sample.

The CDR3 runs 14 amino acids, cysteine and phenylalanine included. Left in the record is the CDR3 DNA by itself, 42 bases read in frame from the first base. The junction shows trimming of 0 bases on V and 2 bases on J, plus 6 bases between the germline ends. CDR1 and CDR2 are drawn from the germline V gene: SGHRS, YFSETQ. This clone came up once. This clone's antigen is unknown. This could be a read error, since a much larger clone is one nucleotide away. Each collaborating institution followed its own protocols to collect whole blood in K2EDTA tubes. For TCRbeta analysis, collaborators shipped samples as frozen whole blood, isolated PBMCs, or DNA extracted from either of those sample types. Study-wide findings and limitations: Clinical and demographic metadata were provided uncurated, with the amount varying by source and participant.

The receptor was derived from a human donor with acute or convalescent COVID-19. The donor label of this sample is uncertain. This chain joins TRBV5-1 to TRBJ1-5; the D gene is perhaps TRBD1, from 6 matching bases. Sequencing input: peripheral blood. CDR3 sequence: CASSLAGGNQPQHF. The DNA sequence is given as TGCGCCAGCAGCTTGGCAGGGGGCAATCAGCCCCAGCATTTT.